This TCR beta chain was sequenced during a study of cytomegalovirus exposure and HLA in healthy donors. Whole-study findings and limits: In a later analysis, across HLA loci, associated TCR counts were highest for DRB1, lowest for HLA-C. Highly shared sequence variants in one cluster were likely a sequencing artifact. There were 160 or so TCR beta chains listed as cytomegalovirus-associated. The classifier was said to identify cytomegalovirus status with high specificity and sensitivity.

The CDR3 contains 15 residues. Losses at the gene ends were 4 bases for V and 6 bases for J; bases not matched to a gene: 10. Germline CDR1 and CDR2: SGHRS and YFSETQ. Primers included in the PCR were 60 Vbeta and 13 Jbeta primers. Assay used: immunoSEQ multiplex PCR; TCRdb lists only in-frame clones, some missing. The sample carries fewer than 200,000 clones, about four fifths recorded once. Comment on this clone: Its antigen is as yet unknown.

The chain recombines TRBV5-1 with TRBJ2-3; the match to TRBD2 covers 8 bases. Sequencing was carried out using PBMCs. The clonotype comes from a woman younger than 35 in good health and CMV-seronegative. CDR3 residues: CASSPLSGSSDTQYF. The CDR3 region has the DNA TGCGCCAGCAGCCCCTTGAGCGGGAGTTCGGATACGCAGTATTTT. The full variable domain, in which reference TRBV5-1 and TRBJ2-3 provide the parts outside the CDR3, is KAGVTQTPRYLIKTRGQQVTLSCSPISGHRSVSWYQQTPGQGLQFLFEYFSETQRNKGNFPGRFSGRQFSNSRSEMNVSTLELGDSALYLCASSPLSGSSDTQYFGPGTRLTVL.